This T cell receptor (beta chain) was sequenced in a study of regulatory T cells. Patients aged 2 to 39 years had fewer naive T cells. As for this clone: No antigen is known for it.

The primer mix had 52 TRBV and 13 TRBJ primers. Sequencing used immunoSEQ multiplex PCR; TCRdb keeps in-frame clones, though not all of them. The repertoire holds roughly 10,000 clones, under 90% seen once, with more than 9% in the top ten. Trimming pared 1 base from V and 0 bases from J, leaving 3 bases between. Germline-derived CDR1 and CDR2 are SGHVS and FNYEAQ. CDR3 length equals 13 residues. The study, taken as a whole, reports: Control CD8+ cells showed a nonsignificant trend toward higher Shannon entropy than patient CD8+ cells.

The receptor comes from a person aged 18 to 35 with CD3G deficiency. This rearrangement joins TRBV7-6 to TRBJ1-1; no clear D gene. Sequenced input: CD8+ T cells sorted from blood. The CDR3 DNA reads TGTGCCAGCAGCTTAGAGCTGAACACTGAAGCTTTCTTT. Amino acids: CASSLELNTEAFF.